The 17 T cell receptor beta chains in this list originate from one sample, sequenced in a study of T cell changes during pregnancy in multiple sclerosis. Some clones are missing from TCRdb's copy, which holds only in-frame ones; the method was immunoSEQ multiplex PCR. The data contain roughly 87,000 clones, roughly 93% of them singletons. Sequenced here: peripheral blood, sampled in the third trimester of pregnancy. The receptors originated from a female donor in good health, enrolled as a control in a pregnancy study.

By share of the sample, this clone is medium-sized (0.01 to 0.1%). The chain couples TRBV6-1 to TRBJ2-2; unclear D gene. CDR3 length: 12 residues. The ends were cut back, 8 bases at V and 7 bases at J, with 11 bases in the middle. The germline V gene has CDR1 MNHNS and CDR2 SASEGT. CDR3 nucleotide sequence: TGTGCCAGCGGGTGGAGAGGCGGGGAGCTGTTTTTT. Amino acid sequence: CASGWRGGELFF.

This chain joins TRBV11-3 and TRBJ2-3; 8 bases match TRBD2. CDR3 length: 15 residues. Germline CDR1 and CDR2: SGHNT and YENEEA. The trim removed 1 base at V and 3 bases at J, leaving 3 bases unmatched. The CDR3 reads CASSLGSGRTDTQYF. The CDR3 nucleotides are TGTGCCAGCAGCTTAGGAAGCGGGAGAACAGATACGCAGTATTTT. Using reference TRBV11-3 and TRBJ2-3 for the parts outside the CDR3, the full variable domain is EAGVVQSPRYKIIEKKQPVAFWCNPISGHNTLYWYLQNLGQGPELLIRYENEEAVDDSQLPKDRFSAERLKGVDSTLKIQPAELGDSAVYLCASSLGSGRTDTQYFGPGTRLTVL.

V and J are TRBV7-7 and TRBJ2-7; D is unresolved. Germline CDR1 reads SSHAT; CDR2 reads FNYEAQ (reference sequence). The CDR3 runs 14 residues. V was clipped by 11 bases and J by 0 bases, with 17 bases between them. CDR3 nucleotide sequence: TGTGCCCCACCCCGAGGTGAAAGCTCCTACGAGCAGTACTTC. Translating gives CAPPRGESSYEQYF. Combining the CDR3 with reference TRBV7-7 and TRBJ2-7 gives the whole variable domain GAGVSQSPRYKVTKRGQDVTLRCDPISSHATLYWYQQALGQGPEFLTYFNYEAQPDKSGLPSDRFSAERPEGSISTLTIQRTEQRDSAMYRCAPPRGESSYEQYFGPGTRLTVT.

V and J are TRBV2 and TRBJ2-3; TRBD2 might be the D (6 bases). Germline CDR1 and CDR2: SNHLY and FYNNEI. Trimming pared 1 base from V and 0 bases from J, leaving 14 bases between. The CDR3 spans 17 residues. The CDR3, as DNA: TGTGCCAGCAGTGAAGGGGGGGTAGCGGAGAGCACAGATACGCAGTATTTT. Amino acids: CASSEGGVAESTDTQYF.

V gene TRBV5-1 combines with J gene TRBJ2-3; D not certain. This CDR3 has 15 amino acids. Germline assignment: CDR1 SGHRS and CDR2 YFSETQ. The V gene lost 4 bases and the J gene lost 6 bases, with 18 bases spanning the gap. This chain's CDR3 is CASSIDWPVSDTQYF. The CDR3 DNA reads as TGCGCCAGCAGCATTGACTGGCCCGTGTCGGATACGCAGTATTTT.

J is TRBJ2-1 and V is TRBV7-6, with TRBD2 matching 13 bases. This CDR3 is built from 16 residues. Germline CDR1 SGHVS, CDR2 FNYEAQ. V trimming: 4 bases; J trimming: 7 bases; junction bases outside the gene matches: 7. CDR3 sequence (DNA): TGTGCCAGCAGCTCCGGACTAGCGGGAGTTGTGAATGAGCAGTTCTTC. Translating it yields CASSSGLAGVVNEQFF.

This rearrangement joins TRBV29-1 to TRBJ2-5; 10 bases line up with TRBD1. The trim removed 6 bases at V and 5 bases at J, leaving 9 bases unmatched. Germline loops: CDR1 SQVTM, CDR2 ANQGSEA. This CDR3 contains 14 residues. CDR3 DNA: TGCAGCGTAGACCCGACAGGGGGCCAGGAGACCCAGTACTTC. It is translated as CSVDPTGGQETQYF.

CDR3 coding DNA: TGTGCCAGCAGTGATACAGATGGCAGGGAACAGACCCAGTACTTC. Translation: CASSDTDGREQTQYF. V and J are TRBV25-1 and TRBJ2-5; a weak D match, TRBD1 (5 bases). The ends were cut back, 3 bases at V and 6 bases at J, with 17 bases in the middle. Germline V gives CDR1 MGHDK, CDR2 SYGVNS. The CDR3 consists of 15 residues.

This CDR3 reads CASASGRRETQYF. CDR3 sequence (DNA): TGCGCCAGCGCTAGCGGGAGACGGGAGACCCAGTACTTC. The rearrangement joins TRBV5-1 to TRBJ2-5; 10 bases match TRBD2. J lost 5 bases, V lost 7 bases, and 5 bases had no gene match. The CDR3 totals 13 residues. In germline, CDR1 is SGHRS, CDR2 YFSETQ.

The chain employs TRBV19 and TRBJ2-5; no clear D gene. The germline V gene has CDR1 LNHDA and CDR2 SQIVND (reference sequence). The ends were cut back, 4 bases at V and 4 bases at J, with 28 bases in the middle. The CDR3 sequence is 19 residues long. CDR3 nucleotide sequence: TGTGCCAGTAGTAGTTCAAAAGGAGCTTACGTCCTGTCGTCAGAGACCCAGTACTTC. This gives the protein CASSSSKGAYVLSSETQYF.

The chain has TRBV28 and TRBJ2-1, with 14 bases fitting TRBD2. The length of the CDR3 is 16 residues. Germline CDR1 and CDR2: MDHEN and SYDVKM. The V gene end was trimmed by 5 bases and the J gene end by 8 bases; junction bases not matched to a gene: 8. The CDR3 sequence: CASSPTGTSGSDEQFF. The CDR3, as DNA: TGTGCCAGCAGTCCGACAGGGACTAGCGGGAGTGATGAGCAGTTCTTC.

The chain has TRBV21-1 and TRBJ2-7; the table's D call of TRBD2 was not tested on the DNA. TRBV21-1 is marked as a pseudogene. The CDR3 has 15 amino acids. The CDR3 nucleotides are TGTGCCAGCAGAGGACTAGCGGAACCCTCCTACGAGCAGTACTTC. Translation gives CASRGLAEPSYEQYF.

This clone has a single count. This chain joins TRBV2 and TRBJ2-1, with a possible D match to TRBD1 (5 bases). V shed 0 bases and J shed 0 bases, with 12 bases lying between them. This CDR3 contains 17 residues. Germline V gene lookup returns CDR1 SNHLY and CDR2 FYNNEI. CDR3 nucleotides: TGTGCCAGCAGTGAAGCCTTAATGGGGCTCTCCTACAATGAGCAGTTCTTC. Translating gives CASSEALMGLSYNEQFF.

The chain links TRBV29-1 to TRBJ1-1; weak D call: TRBD1 (5 bases). V dropped 0 bases and J dropped 8 bases, with 16 bases sitting between them. The CDR3 totals 14 residues. Germline loops: CDR1 SQVTM, CDR2 ANQGSEA. DNA for the CDR3: TGCAGCGTTGAAGATAAGGGCTCCCAGGGAGAAGCTTTCTTT. Amino acid sequence: CSVEDKGSQGEAFF.

V gene TRBV28 combines with J gene TRBJ1-2; no firm D call. Germline values: CDR1 MDHEN, CDR2 SYDVKM. This CDR3 region has 13 residues. V was clipped by 6 bases and J by 8 bases, with 16 bases between them. The DNA of the CDR3 is TGTGCCAGCAGCCCTTCCACAGCCGGAGGCTACACCTTC. Encoded protein: CASSPSTAGGYTF.

The V gene is TRBV6-4, the J gene TRBJ2-1; TRBD2 matches 7 bases. The CDR3 runs to 19 residues. J was trimmed by 7 bases and V by 0 bases; bases with no gene match: 18. Germline CDR1 reads MRHNA; CDR2 reads SNTAGT. The CDR3 loop reads CASSDSSVCTSEKGNEQFF. CDR3 bases: TGTGCCAGCAGTGACTCGAGCGTTTGTACTAGCGAGAAAGGGAATGAGCAGTTCTTC.

V is TRBV4-1 and J is TRBJ2-3; D possibly corresponds to TRBD2 (5 bases). V shed 0 bases and J shed 0 bases, with 10 bases lying between them. This CDR3 spans 16 amino acids. The germline V gene encodes CDR1 MGHRA and CDR2 YSYEKL. CDR3 residues: CASSQEGVSSTDTQYF. In nucleotides, the CDR3 is TGCGCCAGCAGCCAAGAGGGAGTTTCTAGCACAGATACGCAGTATTTT.